These 28 T cell receptor beta chains originate from one sample sequenced in a study of CD8 T cells in Susac syndrome. Random hexamers served to reverse transcribe roughly 0.45 to 1 ug RNA. MiXCR, run by TCRdb on the immunoSEQ multiplex PCR reads, gives a single entry per CDR3 protein. The table shows some 140,000 distinct CDR3 sequences, with 95% occurring only once. Source material: CD8+ T cells from PBMCs. The receptors come from a human donor with Susac syndrome.

The chain uses TRBV3-1 and TRBJ1-1; D might be TRBD1 (5 bases). Germline V gene lookup returns CDR1 LGHDT and CDR2 YNNKEL (reference sequence). The CDR3 is made up of 14 amino acids. Trimming stripped 4 bases from V and 6 bases from J, with 15 bases between. In DNA, the CDR3 is TGTGCCAGCAGCCGGCACCGACAGATCCCTGAAGCTTTCTTT. Protein sequence: CASSRHRQIPEAFF.

J is TRBJ2-1 and V is TRBV7-8; D is unresolved. Germline lookup yields CDR1 SGHVS and CDR2 FQNEAQ. This CDR3 comprises 13 residues. Trimming left V 6 bases short and J 6 bases short, with 12 bases between. The CDR3 spells CASRFLPPNEQFF. Written as DNA, the CDR3 is TGTGCCAGCAGATTTTTACCCCCCAATGAGCAGTTCTTC.

The chain links TRBV7-8 to TRBJ2-5, with 7 positions matching TRBD2. CDR1 and CDR2 (germline): SGHVS, FQNEAQ. V lost 4 bases, J lost 8 bases, and 19 bases stayed unmatched. CDR3 size: 17 residues. In nucleotides, the CDR3 is TGTGCCAGCAGCTCGCCGTTGTGGAAACTAGCGAAGAGAACCCAGTACTTC. This sequence encodes CASSSPLWKLAKRTQYF.

The V gene is TRBV2, the J gene TRBJ2-7; the match to TRBD2 covers 10 bases. V was pared by 6 bases and J by 1 base, with 6 bases of the junction left unmatched. Germline-derived CDR1 and CDR2 are SNHLY and FYNNEI. The CDR3 is 15 residues long. The DNA of the CDR3 is TGTGCCAGCAGCGATCTAGCGGGAGTATCCTACGAGCAGTACTTC. Amino acids: CASSDLAGVSYEQYF. The whole variable domain, remainder taken from reference TRBV2 and TRBJ2-7, is EPEVTQTPSHQVTQMGQEVILRCVPISNHLYFYWYRQILGQKVEFLVSFYNNEISEKSEIFDDQFSVERPDGSNFTLKIRSTKLEDSAMYFCASSDLAGVSYEQYFGPGTRLTVT.

This sequence joins TRBV6-4 and TRBJ2-1, with 8 nucleotides matching TRBD2. V gave up 5 bases and J gave up 1 base; unmatched junction bases: 4. Germline V gene sequence: CDR1 MRHNA, CDR2 SNTAGT. This CDR3 is 15 amino acids long. The CDR3 sequence is CASSKRETSYNEQFF. CDR3 nucleotide sequence: TGTGCCAGCAGTAAGCGGGAGACGTCCTACAATGAGCAGTTCTTC.

The rearrangement links TRBV29-1 to TRBJ1-3; D perhaps matches TRBD1 (6 bases). CDR3 size: 14 residues. Trimming stripped 7 bases from V and 0 bases from J, with 13 bases between. Germline V gene sequence: CDR1 SQVTM, CDR2 ANQGSEA. The CDR3 protein is CSASGQSSGNTIYF. CDR3 coding DNA: TGCAGCGCGTCAGGACAGAGCTCTGGAAACACCATATATTTT.

This chain connects TRBV4-1 to TRBJ2-1; D remains unclear. Germline values: CDR1 MGHRA, CDR2 YSYEKL. Trimming removed 1 base from V and 6 bases from J, with 16 bases in between. CDR3 length: 16 amino acids. The CDR3 DNA reads as TGCGCCAGCAGCCAAGTCGATTCTCCCCTGGGCAATGAGCAGTTCTTC. This translates into CASSQVDSPLGNEQFF.

The CDR3 DNA reads as TGTGCCAGCAGTTTGTGGGGACTAGCGGGAGAAGAGTCCTACGAGCAGTACTTC. Residues: CASSLWGLAGEESYEQYF. The chain carries TRBV12-3 or TRBV12-4 and TRBJ2-7, with TRBD2 identical over 14 bases. This CDR3 is built from 18 residues. The V segment lost 3 bases and the J segment 1 base; nucleotides outside the gene matches: 8.

The V gene is TRBV14, the J gene TRBJ2-1; D perhaps matches TRBD2 (7 bases). Trimming pared 5 bases from V and 4 bases from J, leaving 15 bases between. CDR3 length: 15 amino acids. Germline V lookup: CDR1 SGHDN, CDR2 FVKESK. As DNA, the CDR3 is TGTGCCAGCAGCGACATCCGGGGGGCGTACAATGAGCAGTTCTTC. Translated: CASSDIRGAYNEQFF.

This sequence joins TRBV7-6 and TRBJ2-7; tentatively, D is TRBD1 (6 bases). The V and J ends lost 6 bases and 4 bases respectively, with 16 bases between them. CDR1 and CDR2 from the germline V gene are SGHVS and FNYEAQ. There are 14 residues in the CDR3. The CDR3: CASSTIQGGYEQYF. The CDR3 DNA follows: TGTGCCAGCAGTACTATACAGGGTGGGTACGAGCAGTACTTC.

The rearrangement joins TRBV27 to TRBJ2-3, with 12 bases that match TRBD2. V shed 5 bases and J 6 bases; nucleotides not matched to a gene: 9. The V gene's germline CDR1 is MNHEY and CDR2 SMNVEV (reference sequence). The CDR3 runs 16 residues. In DNA form, the CDR3 reads TGTGCCAGCAGTCGGGCCGTACTAGCGGGAGGCGATACGCAGTATTTT. It translates to CASSRAVLAGGDTQYF.

The chain recombines TRBV7-9 with TRBJ1-1, with D perhaps matching TRBD1 (6 bases). The germline gives CDR1 SEHNR, CDR2 FQNEAQ (reference sequence). The CDR3 spans 13 residues. Trimming cost V 4 bases and J 4 bases, with 10 bases left between them. The CDR3 sequence: CASSSQGPTEAFF. DNA of the CDR3: TGTGCCAGCAGCTCACAGGGTCCCACTGAAGCTTTCTTT.

V gene TRBV4-1 combines with J gene TRBJ2-7; D is possibly TRBD2 (5 bases). Trimming shortened V by 4 bases and J by 1 base, and 17 bases separated the two germline ends. The CDR3 length is 16 residues. The germline V gene has CDR1 MGHRA and CDR2 YSYEKL. The CDR3: CASSLTADGRSYEQYF. The CDR3 nucleotides read TGCGCCAGCAGCCTAACAGCGGACGGACGATCCTACGAGCAGTACTTC.

The chain employs TRBV18 and TRBJ2-5, with D tentatively TRBD1 (6 bases). The CDR3 is 15 residues long. Trimming removed 5 bases from V and 2 bases from J, with 15 bases in between. Germline lookup yields CDR1 KGHSH and CDR2 LQKENI. The DNA of the CDR3 is TGTGCCAGCTCAACAGGGTCGGCCCCTCAAGAGACCCAGTACTTC. This gives the protein CASSTGSAPQETQYF. Variable domain in full (rest from reference TRBV18 and TRBJ2-5): NAGVMQNPRHLVRRRGQEARLRCSPMKGHSHVYWYRQLPEEGLKFMVYLQKENIIDESGMPKERFSAEFPKEGPSILRIQQVVRGDSAAYFCASSTGSAPQETQYFGPGTRLLVL.

The V gene is TRBV14, the J gene TRBJ2-2; TRBD1 aligns across 10 bases. Looked up from germline, CDR1 is SGHDN and CDR2 is FVKESK. With 6 bases clipped from V and 7 bases from J, the junction kept 11 bases outside the gene matches. The CDR3 extends over 16 amino acids. CDR3 coding DNA: TGTGCCAGCAGAAGACAGGGGGCTACCTCGGGCGGGGAGCTGTTTTTT. This sequence encodes CASRRQGATSGGELFF. The entire variable domain, with the rest obtained from reference TRBV14 and TRBJ2-2, is as follows: EAGVTQFPSHSVIEKGQTVTLRCDPISGHDNLYWYRRVMGKEIKFLLHFVKESKQDESGMPNNRFLAERTGGTYSTLKVQPAELEDSGVYFCASRRQGATSGGELFFGEGSRLTVL.

The chain is built from TRBV7-3 and TRBJ1-1; 8 bases are shared with TRBD1. CDR3 length equals 13 residues. The germline CDR1 and CDR2 sequences are SGHTA and FQGTGA. Unmatched junction bases numbered 3, after V lost 5 bases and J lost 4 bases. CDR3 nucleotide sequence: TGTGCCAGCAGCCCAACAGGGGGCACTGAAGCTTTCTTT. Translating gives CASSPTGGTEAFF.

A note on this clonotype: A junction boundary mismatches the germline segment, possibly from a read error. This rearrangement joins TRBV27 to TRBJ2-6; TRBD1 matches 7 bases. This CDR3 has 14 residues. Germline CDR1 reads MNHEY; CDR2 reads SMNVEV (reference sequence). The DNA of the CDR3 is TGTGCGAGCAGGGGGAGCTCTGGGGCCAACGTCCTGACTTTC. As protein: CASRGSSGANVLTF.

The gene calls are TRBV20-1 and TRBJ1-2; D is ambiguous. CDR1 and CDR2 (germline): DFQATT, SNEGSKA (reference sequence). The CDR3 is 13 residues long. Trimming stripped 3 bases from V and 2 bases from J, with 10 bases between. The CDR3 region is CSASSGSNYGYTF. The CDR3 bases are TGCAGTGCTAGTTCGGGGTCCAACTATGGCTACACCTTC.

In this sample, this clonotype turned up once. The chain employs TRBV7-8 and TRBJ2-7, with unresolved D. Trimming removed 5 bases at V and 4 bases at J, with 12 bases between. Germline loops: CDR1 SGHVS, CDR2 FQNEAQ. The CDR3 has 13 residues. Here the CDR3 reads CASSLGGRYEQYF. Written as DNA, the CDR3 is TGTGCCAGCAGCCTCGGCGGAAGGTACGAGCAGTACTTC.

V is TRBV6-5 and J is TRBJ2-1, with 11 bases identical to TRBD2. The CDR3 is made up of 13 amino acids. Germline-derived CDR1 and CDR2 are MNHEY and SVGAGI. In DNA form, the CDR3 reads TGTGTGACAACTAGCGGGAGAAGCGATGAGCAGTTCTTC. It yields the protein CVTTSGRSDEQFF.

The sample holds one count of this clonotype. The rearrangement uses TRBV20-1 and TRBJ2-1, with TRBD1 identical over 7 bases. V lost 6 bases to trimming and J lost 5 bases; unmatched junction nucleotides: 10. Germline values: CDR1 DFQATT, CDR2 SNEGSKA (reference sequence). The CDR3 length is 14 residues. The CDR3 here is CSALSRTGNNEQFF. The CDR3 nucleotides are TGCAGTGCCCTAAGTAGGACAGGCAACAATGAGCAGTTCTTC.

This chain links TRBV27 with TRBJ1-5, with unresolved D. The CDR3 is 14 amino acids. Germline loops: CDR1 MNHEY, CDR2 SMNVEV (reference sequence). Between the trimmed V and J ends, which lost 5 bases and 0 bases, there was a span of 8 bases. DNA of the CDR3: TGTGCCAGCAGTGATGGGGATAGCAATCAGCCCCAGCATTTT. It encodes CASSDGDSNQPQHF.

CDR3 coding DNA: TGTGCCAGCAGCCCTCACCTCTTAGGTCCCGGGCAGTATTTT. It specifies CASSPHLLGPGQYF. The rearrangement joins TRBV7-8 to TRBJ2-3, with D unclear. This CDR3 is built from 14 residues. V lost 5 bases, J lost 11 bases, and 20 bases lay in between. Germline V lookup: CDR1 SGHVS, CDR2 FQNEAQ.

The chain has TRBV30 and TRBJ1-1, with TRBD1 matching 7 bases. The CDR3 has 12 amino acids. Germline V gene lookup returns CDR1 GTSNPN and CDR2 SVGIG (reference sequence). Trimming took 4 bases from V and 8 from J; bases not matched to a gene: 7. CDR3 in amino acids: CAWKGATLEAFF. CDR3 coding DNA: TGTGCCTGGAAGGGGGCCACGTTGGAAGCTTTCTTT. The variable domain in full, completed from reference TRBV30 and TRBJ1-1, reads SQTIHQWPATLVQPVGSPLSLECTVEGTSNPNLYWYRQAAGRGLQLLFYSVGIGQISSEVPQNLSASRPQDRQFILSSKKLLLSDSGFYLCAWKGATLEAFFGQGTRLTVV.

V and J are TRBV9 and TRBJ2-3, with D perhaps matching TRBD2 (6 bases). Trimming removed 4 bases at V and 0 bases at J, with 21 bases between. The CDR3 is 18 residues long. Germline loops: CDR1 SGDLS, CDR2 YYNGEE. The CDR3 protein is CASSPSMAGTASTDTQYF. For the CDR3, the DNA is TGTGCCAGCAGCCCCTCAATGGCGGGAACTGCTAGCACAGATACGCAGTATTTT.

V and J are TRBV28 and TRBJ2-3; 8 nucleotides line up with TRBD2. This CDR3 has 16 residues. Germline V CDR1 and CDR2: MDHEN, SYDVKM. Trimming removed 3 bases from V and 0 bases from J; junction bases left unmatched: 5. CDR3: CASSFRSGGSTDTQYF. In nucleotides, the CDR3 is TGTGCCAGCAGTTTCCGGAGCGGGGGAAGCACAGATACGCAGTATTTT.

Note on this clonotype: The junction departs from the called germline gene at one end, perhaps through a read error. The chain is built from TRBV11-2 and TRBJ1-1, with TRBD1 identical over 7 bases. Per germline, CDR1 SGHAT and CDR2 FQNNGV. The CDR3 length is 14 residues. The CDR3 region is CASSYRGENTEAFF. CDR3 sequence (DNA): TGTGCCAGTAGCTACAGGGGAGAGAACACTGAAGCTTTCTTT.

The gene calls are TRBV7-2 and TRBJ1-1; tentatively, D is TRBD1 (5 bases). Germline V lookup: CDR1 SGHTA, CDR2 FQGNSA. The V and J ends lost 1 base and 3 bases respectively, with 9 bases between them. The CDR3 contains 14 residues. CDR3 sequence (DNA): TGTGCCAGCAGCTTAGTTGCAGGGTACACTGAAGCTTTCTTT. This gives the protein CASSLVAGYTEAFF.